What follows are 25 T cell receptor beta chains derived from one specimen sequenced in a study of T cell responses to AZD1222 COVID-19 vaccine. Libraries were prepared by immunoSEQ multiplex PCR; TCRdb keeps only in-frame clonotypes and omits some of them. The table records around 72,000 clones, about nine tenths of them present only once. The source material was peripheral blood, sampled on day 0 of AZD1222 vaccination. These receptors all stem from an adult in good health.

The chain uses TRBV28 and TRBJ1-5; D call uncertain. The germline CDR1 and CDR2 sequences are MDHEN and SYDVKM. The CDR3 is 15 amino acids. V was cut by 3 bases and J by 4 bases, with 13 bases left in between. The DNA of the CDR3 is TGTGCCAGCAGTTTTTCTAGGGCGGGGAATCAGCCCCAGCATTTT. Its translation is CASSFSRAGNQPQHF.

The rearrangement links TRBV5-5 to TRBJ1-5, with D perhaps matching TRBD1 (6 bases). CDR1 and CDR2 from the germline V gene are SGHKS and YYEKEE (reference sequence). The CDR3 runs to 13 residues. V shed 1 base and J shed 5 bases, with 7 bases lying between them. The CDR3 DNA follows: TGTGCCAGCAGCTTGCCAGGGGATCAGCCCCAGCATTTT. As protein: CASSLPGDQPQHF.

CDR3 region: CASSGGGTDTQYF. The DNA for the CDR3 is TGTGCCAGCTCCGGCGGAGGCACAGATACGCAGTATTTT. The chain joins TRBV5-4 to TRBJ2-3; no reliable D call. The CDR3 consists of 13 residues. In germline, CDR1 is SGHNT, CDR2 YYREEE (reference sequence). Trimming took 7 bases from V and 1 from J, leaving 10 bases between them.

The chain couples TRBV7-3 to TRBJ2-5; D is unresolved. V was cut by 2 bases and J by 1 base, with 5 bases left in between. The germline gives CDR1 SGHTA, CDR2 FQGTGA. This CDR3 has 13 amino acids. Here the CDR3 DNA reads TGTGCCAGCAGCTTACTACCCCAAGAGACCCAGTACTTC. Residues: CASSLLPQETQYF.

The rearrangement links TRBV11-2 to TRBJ2-7; D is possibly TRBD1 (6 bases). Germline CDR1 is SGHAT and CDR2 is FQNNGV. V was trimmed by 4 bases and J by 10 bases, leaving 20 bases between them. The CDR3 loop spans 14 amino acids. The CDR3 protein is CASSSRGLGGQQYF. Here the CDR3 DNA reads TGTGCCAGCAGCTCCAGGGGCCTTGGGGGACAACAGTACTTC.

This sequence joins TRBV11-2 and TRBJ1-1; 9 bases are a match to TRBD1. CDR1 and CDR2 (germline): SGHAT, FQNNGV. Trimming cost V 5 bases and J 7 bases; bases outside gene matches: 5. This CDR3 is 13 amino acids long. The CDR3 spells CASSTTGGGEAFF. The CDR3 DNA reads TGTGCCAGCAGCACGACAGGGGGGGGTGAAGCTTTCTTT.

This chain connects TRBV18 to TRBJ1-2; TRBD1 agrees at 9 bases. The germline gives CDR1 KGHSH, CDR2 LQKENI. Trimming at V came to 6 bases and at J to 5 bases, leaving 4 bases not matched to a gene. The CDR3 is 13 amino acids. The CDR3 region is CASSRGQGYGYTF. The CDR3 DNA reads as TGTGCCAGCTCCCGGGGACAGGGATATGGCTACACCTTC. Using reference TRBV18 and TRBJ1-2 for the parts outside the CDR3, the full variable domain is NAGVMQNPRHLVRRRGQEARLRCSPMKGHSHVYWYRQLPEEGLKFMVYLQKENIIDESGMPKERFSAEFPKEGPSILRIQQVVRGDSAAYFCASSRGQGYGYTFGSGTRLTVV.

This rearrangement joins TRBV7-2 to TRBJ2-7; no reliable D call. The CDR3 contains 14 residues. The V end lost 0 bases, the J end lost 2 bases, and 8 bases lay between the germline ends. Germline V gene data show CDR1 as SGHTA and CDR2 as FQGNSA. The CDR3 DNA follows: TGTGCCAGCAGCTTAGCAGGTGGGACCTACGAGCAGTACTTC. This translates into CASSLAGGTYEQYF.

V gene TRBV7-6 combines with J gene TRBJ2-6, with 11 bases aligning to TRBD2. J was trimmed by 1 base and V by 5 bases; bases with no gene match: 13. This CDR3 region has 20 residues. Germline CDR1 and CDR2: SGHVS and FNYEAQ. The CDR3 spells CASSRLPASGGWSGANVLTF. In nucleotides, the CDR3 is TGTGCCAGCAGCCGACTGCCCGCTAGCGGGGGGTGGTCTGGGGCCAACGTCCTGACTTTC.

V is TRBV12-3 or TRBV12-4 and J is TRBJ1-2; no reliable D call. CDR3 length equals 13 residues. Deletions cut 5 bases from V and 4 bases from J, with 11 bases between. DNA of the CDR3: TGTGCCAGCAGTACGTCCCCTGGCTATGGCTACACCTTC. This gives the protein CASSTSPGYGYTF.

This chain joins TRBV2 and TRBJ1-4; possible D gene TRBD1, 5 bases. This CDR3 region has 14 residues. V lost 3 bases to trimming and J lost 3 bases, with 8 bases between them. The germline gives CDR1 SNHLY, CDR2 FYNNEI. This chain's CDR3 is CASSERGSNEKLFF. The CDR3 DNA reads as TGTGCCAGCAGTGAGCGGGGGTCTAATGAAAAACTGTTTTTT.

In its sample, this clone was seen a few times. Other DNA sequences in this sample translate to the same CDR3. This rearrangement joins TRBV19 to TRBJ1-5, with D unclear. V was clipped by 3 bases and J by 4 bases, with 7 bases between them. Germline CDR1 is LNHDA and CDR2 is SQIVND (reference sequence). The CDR3 has 13 residues. The CDR3 DNA is TGTGCCAGTAGTATCACGTCTAATCAGCCCCAGCATTTT. Residues: CASSITSNQPQHF.

This clone has just a few counts. The chain has TRBV7-2 and TRBJ2-7; D remains ambiguous. V lost 2 bases, J lost 2 bases, and 10 bases lay in between. The CDR3 totals 14 residues. Germline V gene sequence: CDR1 SGHTA, CDR2 FQGNSA. The CDR3 reads CASSLWGSTYEQYF. CDR3 nucleotides: TGTGCCAGCAGCTTATGGGGTAGTACCTACGAGCAGTACTTC.

The CDR3 loop is CASSSRTVTNTGELFF. The CDR3 DNA reads as TGTGCCAGCAGCTCTCGGACAGTTACGAACACCGGGGAGCTGTTTTTT. The J gene is TRBJ2-2, the V gene TRBV7-2; a possible D gene is TRBD1 (6 bases). Germline CDR1 reads SGHTA; CDR2 reads FQGNSA. This CDR3 contains 16 residues. V was clipped by 4 bases and J by 0 bases, with 12 bases between them.

V usage is TRBV21-1 and J usage is TRBJ2-7; the table calls TRBD2, which could not be checked here. TRBV21-1 is marked as a pseudogene. This CDR3 comprises 12 residues. CDR3 DNA: TGTGCCAGCAGCAAAAGGAGGGACGAGCAGTACTTC. Protein product: CASSKRRDEQYF.

This clone was detected a few times. The chain links TRBV7-9 to TRBJ2-5; D tentatively reads TRBD1 or TRBD2 (7 bases each). There are 15 residues in the CDR3. Trimming took off 5 bases at V and 7 bases at J, with 20 bases between the two ends. In germline, CDR1 is SEHNR, CDR2 FQNEAQ (reference sequence). The CDR3 is CASSLLTGREATQYF. Here the CDR3 DNA reads TGTGCCAGCAGCCTCTTGACAGGGAGGGAGGCGACCCAGTACTTC.

CDR3 sequence (DNA): TGTGCCAGCAATAACAGGGGGCGGGATAATTCACCCCTCCACTTT. Amino acid sequence: CASNNRGRDNSPLHF. This chain joins TRBV2 and TRBJ1-6, with 9 bases lining up with TRBD1. The CDR3 length is 15 residues. Trimming at V came to 7 bases and at J to 5 bases, leaving 6 bases not matched to a gene. Germline lookup yields CDR1 SNHLY and CDR2 FYNNEI.

V and J are TRBV28 and TRBJ1-3; D unclear. The CDR3 is 13 amino acids. Trimming cost V 4 bases and J 0 bases, with 4 bases left between them. Germline V CDR1 and CDR2: MDHEN, SYDVKM. CDR3 protein: CASSSASGNTIYF. In DNA form, the CDR3 reads TGTGCCAGCAGTTCAGCCTCTGGAAACACCATATATTTT.

The J gene is TRBJ1-6, the V gene TRBV28; TRBD1 is a possible D gene (5 bases). CDR3 length: 15 amino acids. Trimming took off 2 bases at V and 9 bases at J, with 14 bases between the two ends. Per the germline V gene, CDR1 is MDHEN and CDR2 is SYDVKM. Here the CDR3 reads CASSLGSGYRSPLHF. The CDR3 DNA reads TGTGCCAGCAGTTTAGGGTCAGGGTACCGTTCACCCCTCCACTTT.

The chain combines TRBV5-4 with TRBJ2-7, with 10 bases lining up with TRBD1. Germline assignment: CDR1 SGHNT and CDR2 YYREEE (reference sequence). Unmatched junction bases numbered 9, after V lost 1 base and J lost 5 bases. This CDR3 has 16 amino acids. CDR3 loop: CASSLPQGQGGHEQYF. CDR3 DNA: TGTGCCAGCAGCTTGCCCCAAGGACAGGGGGGGCACGAGCAGTACTTC.

The V and J genes are TRBV7-2 and TRBJ1-3, with TRBD1 as a possible D gene (5 bases). V lost 1 base, J lost 3 bases, and 7 bases lay in between. Germline loops: CDR1 SGHTA, CDR2 FQGNSA. This CDR3 contains 14 residues. The CDR3 region is CASSLEGVGNTIYF. CDR3 DNA: TGTGCCAGCAGCTTAGAAGGGGTTGGAAACACCATATATTTT.

The chain recombines TRBV6-5 with TRBJ2-3; D gene ambiguous. This CDR3 spans 13 amino acids. Trimming removed 8 bases at V and 0 bases at J, with 9 bases between. CDR1 MNHEY and CDR2 SVGAGI come from the germline V gene. The CDR3 DNA reads TGTGCCAGCTCCTCATATAGCACAGATACGCAGTATTTT. Residues: CASSSYSTDTQYF.

The J gene is TRBJ1-2, the V gene TRBV29-1, with D perhaps TRBD1 (6 bases). The CDR3 spans 13 residues. Germline V CDR1 and CDR2: SQVTM, ANQGSEA. V was pared by 5 bases and J by 8 bases, with 18 bases between. CDR3 in amino acids: CSVSGQFLEGYTF. DNA for the CDR3: TGCAGCGTTTCGGGACAATTTCTCGAGGGCTACACCTTC.

The CDR3 DNA reads TGTGCCAGCAGCATCGACAGTTTTGGTGGAAACACCATATATTTT. Its translation: CASSIDSFGGNTIYF. The chain recombines TRBV7-3 with TRBJ1-3, with D possibly TRBD1 on 5 matching bases. The CDR3 has 15 residues. V was clipped by 5 bases and J by 3 bases, with 14 bases between them. Germline CDR1 is SGHTA and CDR2 is FQGTGA. The variable domain in full, completed from reference TRBV7-3 and TRBJ1-3, reads GAGVSQTPSNKVTEKGKYVELRCDPISGHTALYWYRQSLGQGPEFLIYFQGTGAADDSGLPNDRFFAVRPEGSVSTLKIQRTERGDSAVYLCASSIDSFGGNTIYFGEGSWLTVV.

The chain combines TRBV6-6 with TRBJ1-4; D unclear. The germline V gene has CDR1 MNHNY and CDR2 SVGAGI (reference sequence). V lost 6 bases, J lost 8 bases, and 10 bases lay in between. The CDR3 runs 12 residues. This CDR3 is CASSQVGEKLFF. The CDR3 DNA is TGTGCCAGCAGCCAAGTAGGGGAAAAACTGTTTTTT.